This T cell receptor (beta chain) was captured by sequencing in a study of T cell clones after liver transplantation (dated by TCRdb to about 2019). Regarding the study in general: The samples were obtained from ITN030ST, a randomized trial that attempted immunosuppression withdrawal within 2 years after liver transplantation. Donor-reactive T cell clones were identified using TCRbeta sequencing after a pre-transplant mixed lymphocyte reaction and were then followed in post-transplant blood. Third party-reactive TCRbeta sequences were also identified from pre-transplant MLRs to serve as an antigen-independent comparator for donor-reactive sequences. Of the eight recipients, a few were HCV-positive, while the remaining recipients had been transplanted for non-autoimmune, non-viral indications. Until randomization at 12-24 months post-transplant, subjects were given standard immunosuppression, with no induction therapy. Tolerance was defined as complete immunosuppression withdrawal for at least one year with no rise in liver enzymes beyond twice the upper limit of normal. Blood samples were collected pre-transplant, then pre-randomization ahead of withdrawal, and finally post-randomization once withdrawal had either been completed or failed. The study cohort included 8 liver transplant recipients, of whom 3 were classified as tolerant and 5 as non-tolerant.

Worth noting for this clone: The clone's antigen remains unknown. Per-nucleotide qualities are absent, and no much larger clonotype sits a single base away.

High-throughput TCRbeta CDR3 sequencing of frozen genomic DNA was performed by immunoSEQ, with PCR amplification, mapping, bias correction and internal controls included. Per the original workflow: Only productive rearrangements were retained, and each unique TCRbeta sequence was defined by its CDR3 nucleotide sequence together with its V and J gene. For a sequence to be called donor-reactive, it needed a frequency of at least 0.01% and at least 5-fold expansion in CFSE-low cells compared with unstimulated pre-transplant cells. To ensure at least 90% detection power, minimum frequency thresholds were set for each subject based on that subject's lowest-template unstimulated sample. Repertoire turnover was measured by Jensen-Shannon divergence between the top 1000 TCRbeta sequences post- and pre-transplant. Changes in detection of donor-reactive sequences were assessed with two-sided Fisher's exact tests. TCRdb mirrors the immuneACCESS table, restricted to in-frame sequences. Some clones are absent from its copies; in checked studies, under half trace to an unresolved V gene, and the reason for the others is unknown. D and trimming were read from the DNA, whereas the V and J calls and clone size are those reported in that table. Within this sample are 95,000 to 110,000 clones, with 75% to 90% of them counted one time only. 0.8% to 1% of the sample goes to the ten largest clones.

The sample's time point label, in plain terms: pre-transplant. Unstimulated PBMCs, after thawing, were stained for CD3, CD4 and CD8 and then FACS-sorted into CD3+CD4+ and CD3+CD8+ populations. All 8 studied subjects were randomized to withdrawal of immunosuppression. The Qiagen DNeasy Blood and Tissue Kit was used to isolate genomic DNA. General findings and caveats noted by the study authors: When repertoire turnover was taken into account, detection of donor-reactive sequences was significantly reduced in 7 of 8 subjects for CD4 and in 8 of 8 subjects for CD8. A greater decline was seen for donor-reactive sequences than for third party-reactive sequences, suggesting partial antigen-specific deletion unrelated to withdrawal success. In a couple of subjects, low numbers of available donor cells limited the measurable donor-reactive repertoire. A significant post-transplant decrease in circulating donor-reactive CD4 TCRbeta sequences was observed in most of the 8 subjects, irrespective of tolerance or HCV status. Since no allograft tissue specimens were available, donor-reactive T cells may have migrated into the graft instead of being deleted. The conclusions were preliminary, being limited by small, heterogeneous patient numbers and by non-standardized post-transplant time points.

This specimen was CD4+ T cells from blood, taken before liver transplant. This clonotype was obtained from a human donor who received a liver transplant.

Here is the DNA: TGTGCCAGCAGCCAAACCCGGTTCGCGGGAGGCACAGATACGCAGTATTTT. It specifies CASSQTRFAGGTDTQYF. The V gene is TRBV28 and the J gene is TRBJ2-3; 7 junctional bases match TRBD2. Clipping removes 6 bases from V and 1 base from J, with 13 as the unmatched junction base count. The CDR3 numbers 17 residues from cysteine through phenylalanine. The CDR3 DNA has 51 bases and is translated from base 1. Based on the germline V gene, the CDR1 and CDR2 sequences are MDHEN and SYDVKM.